These T cell receptor beta chains were read from a single sample in a study of blood T cell repertoires in COVID-19. Only in-frame clones appear in the TCRdb table, and some are missing; sequencing was by immunoSEQ multiplex PCR. This sample yields a few hundred thousand clones, of which 70% to 90% are seen a single time; approximately 1.2% belongs to the top ten. The sequencing input was peripheral blood. The receptors were gathered from a man aged 35 to 55 with acute or convalescent COVID-19. CDR3s include the opening cysteine and the closing phenylalanine or tryptophan. D genes are given only for firm matches. Expanded clones are given a class, and other clones once, few, many or no size at all.

size: .
V: TRBV20-1
J: TRBJ2-4
D: .
CDR3: CSASRENAAKNIQYF
DNA: TGCAGTGCTAGTAGGGAGAACGCCGCCAAAAACATTCAGTACTTC

size: .
V: TRBV12-3/TRBV12-4
J: TRBJ1-2
D: .
CDR3: CASTHPTGGYTF
DNA: TGTGCCAGCACCCACCCAACAGGTGGCTACACCTTC

size: .
V: TRBV13
J: TRBJ1-1
D: .
CDR3: CASSLGVEGGNTEAFF
DNA: TGTGCCAGCAGCTTAGGCGTAGAAGGGGGTAACACTGAAGCTTTCTTT

size: .
V: TRBV7-8
J: TRBJ2-7
D: .
CDR3: CASSPTGISVYEQYF
DNA: TGTGCCAGCAGCCCTACAGGGATTAGCGTCTACGAGCAGTACTTC

size: .
V: TRBV9
J: TRBJ1-1
D: .
CDR3: CASSPRRDTEAFF
DNA: TGTGCCAGCAGCCCCCGGAGGGACACTGAAGCTTTCTTT

size: .
V: TRBV3-1/TRBV3-2
J: TRBJ2-7
D: TRBD2
CDR3: CASRTSGGNSYEQYF
DNA: TGTGCCAGCCGTACTAGCGGTGGGAACTCCTACGAGCAGTACTTC

size: .
V: TRBV28
J: TRBJ2-5
D: .
CDR3: CAIRHGRGTQYF
DNA: TGTGCCATCAGACACGGAAGAGGGACCCAGTACTTC

size: once
V: TRBV19
J: TRBJ2-7
D: TRBD2
CDR3: CASSTGLASSYEQYF
DNA: TGTGCCAGTAGTACCGGACTAGCCTCCTCCTACGAGCAGTACTTC

size: .
V: TRBV5-1
J: TRBJ2-7
D: TRBD2
CDR3: CASSLRGLAGGYEQYF
DNA: TGCGCCAGCAGCTTGCGGGGGCTAGCGGGAGGCTACGAGCAGTACTTC

size: .
V: TRBV30
J: TRBJ2-3
D: .
CDR3: CAGKGYSDTQYF
DNA: TGTGCCGGGAAGGGGTATTCAGATACGCAGTATTTT

size: .
V: TRBV7-3
J: TRBJ2-7
D: TRBD1
CDR3: CASSLTQGDYEQYF
DNA: TGTGCCAGCAGCTTAACACAGGGGGACTACGAGCAGTACTTC